This TCR beta chain was recovered during a study of blood T cell repertoires in COVID-19. Across the study: Samples representing acute and convalescent COVID-19 were sourced from the United States, Italy and Spain.

This table comes from immunoSEQ multiplex PCR, and its TCRdb copy is limited to in-frame clones, with some not included. The sample contains 250,000 or so clones, roughly 90% of which appear only once. V lost 5 bases to trimming and J lost 0 bases; unmatched junction nucleotides: 5. The CDR3 contains 15 residues. Germline assignment: CDR1 SGHVS and CDR2 FQNEAQ. The clonotype comes from a man in his forties or fifties who had recovered from COVID-19. The J gene is TRBJ1-1, the V gene TRBV7-8; 8 bases align to TRBD1. Specimen: PBMCs or T cells enriched from blood (not recorded which). CDR3 DNA sequence: TGTGCCAGCAGCAGGTGGGACAGGATGAACACTGAAGCTTTCTTT. This codes for CASSRWDRMNTEAFF.